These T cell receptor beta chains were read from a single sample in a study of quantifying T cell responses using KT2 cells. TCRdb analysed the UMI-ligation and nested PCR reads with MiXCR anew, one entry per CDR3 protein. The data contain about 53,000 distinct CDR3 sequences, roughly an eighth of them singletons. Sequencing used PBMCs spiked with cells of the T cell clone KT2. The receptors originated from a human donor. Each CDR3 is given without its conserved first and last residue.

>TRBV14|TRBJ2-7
ASRGGSDYEQY
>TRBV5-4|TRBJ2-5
ASSLGLEETQY
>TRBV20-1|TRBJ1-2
SLSSDRGYGYT
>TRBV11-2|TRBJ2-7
ASSLEGLAIHEQY
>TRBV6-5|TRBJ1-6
ASSYSPGANSPLH
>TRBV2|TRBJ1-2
ASSAVMRDRDYGYT
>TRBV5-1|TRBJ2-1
ASSLQGDAYNEQF
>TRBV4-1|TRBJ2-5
ASSRTSLGGQETQY
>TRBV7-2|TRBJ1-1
ASSLRGGQGANTEAF
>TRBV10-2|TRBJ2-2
ASSESGTSTGELF
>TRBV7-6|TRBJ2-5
ASRPGTGGLETQY
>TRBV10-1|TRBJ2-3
ASSTQWTDTQY
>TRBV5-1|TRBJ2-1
ASSLTTGSSYNEQF
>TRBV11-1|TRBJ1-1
ASSPWKPEAF